One and the same sample provided the 22 T cell receptor beta chains below, sequenced in a study of technical replicates of blood from several donors. Generated by immunoSEQ multiplex PCR, the TCRdb table keeps only in-frame clones and is missing some. Counted here are about 53,000 clones, more than 70% occurring once; the ten biggest clones make up 5.6%. Material for sequencing was PBMCs. These TCRs come from a human donor in good health. Some clones in this sample may be carry-over from other donors' samples.

This chain connects TRBV25-1 to TRBJ2-7, with a possible D match to TRBD2 (7 bases). This CDR3 is 16 amino acids long. V lost 1 base, J lost 4 bases, and 17 bases lay in between. Germline values: CDR1 MGHDK, CDR2 SYGVNS. CDR3 DNA: TGTGCCAGCAGTGAATCGGGGGGCCCCCTGTTATACGAGCAGTACTTC. It translates to CASSESGGPLLYEQYF.

CDR3 sequence reads: CATSRANNEQFF. The CDR3 DNA sequence: TGTGCCACCAGCAGAGCCAACAATGAGCAGTTCTTC. J is TRBJ2-1 and V is TRBV15; D gene unclear. Germline V gives CDR1 LNHNV, CDR2 YYDKDF (reference sequence). CDR3 length: 12 residues. V was clipped by 1 base and J by 5 bases, with 3 bases between them.

V usage is TRBV29-1 and J usage is TRBJ2-7; possible D gene TRBD2, 6 bases. The CDR3 loop spans 12 amino acids. V was trimmed by 6 bases and J by 5 bases, leaving 14 bases between them. Germline values: CDR1 SQVTM, CDR2 ANQGSEA. CDR3 region: CSVGPTSNEQYF. CDR3 coding DNA: TGCAGCGTGGGCCCTACTAGCAACGAGCAGTACTTC.

The chain combines TRBV5-1 with TRBJ2-7, with TRBD2 as a possible D gene (6 bases). V was shortened by 0 bases and J by 4 bases, with 11 bases between the two germline ends. The CDR3 sequence is 14 residues long. The germline gives CDR1 SGHRS, CDR2 YFSETQ. CDR3 residues: CASSLASVGYEQYF. The CDR3 region has the DNA TGCGCCAGCAGCTTGGCTAGCGTGGGGTACGAGCAGTACTTC.

The V call is TRBV4-1, the J call TRBJ2-3; 9 nucleotides agree with TRBD2. This CDR3 spans 16 amino acids. J gave up 3 bases and V 3 bases, and 7 bases lay outside the gene matches. Per germline, CDR1 MGHRA and CDR2 YSYEKL. The CDR3 bases are TGCGCCAGCAGCCATGAGGGACTAGCATTAACAGATACGCAGTATTTT. This sequence encodes CASSHEGLALTDTQYF.

This chain joins TRBV7-2 and TRBJ2-7; 9 positions agree with TRBD2. This CDR3 contains 14 residues. Germline CDR1 and CDR2: SGHTA and FQGNSA. Unmatched junction bases numbered 1, after V lost 2 bases and J lost 2 bases. Here the CDR3 reads CASSLTSGPYEQYF. In DNA, the CDR3 is TGTGCCAGCAGCTTAACTAGCGGGCCCTACGAGCAGTACTTC.

CDR3 residues: CAWSLSYGYTF. The CDR3 DNA sequence: TGTGCCTGGAGTCTCTCCTATGGCTACACCTTC. V usage is TRBV30 and J usage is TRBJ1-2, with D uncertain. The V gene lost 2 bases and the J gene lost 4 bases, with 5 bases spanning the gap. The length of the CDR3 is 11 residues. Germline CDR1 GTSNPN, CDR2 SVGIG (reference sequence).

This chain uses TRBV2 with TRBJ2-7, with 9 positions matching TRBD1. The CDR3 runs to 14 residues. Unmatched junction bases numbered 9, after V lost 8 bases and J lost 4 bases. Per germline, CDR1 SNHLY and CDR2 FYNNEI. CDR3 coding DNA: TGTGCCAGCGGAGGAGGGACAGGGCGTTACGAGCAGTACTTC. It yields the protein CASGGGTGRYEQYF.

The chain couples TRBV29-1 to TRBJ2-7; a possible D gene is TRBD1 (6 bases). The CDR3 loop spans 12 amino acids. V was pared by 7 bases and J by 1 base, with 11 bases between. CDR1 and CDR2 (germline): SQVTM, ANQGSEA. The CDR3 bases are TGCAGCGCCAACAGGGATTCCTACGAGCAGTACTTC. Translation gives CSANRDSYEQYF.

The V gene is TRBV27, the J gene TRBJ1-4; TRBD1 might be the D (6 bases). CDR3 size: 15 residues. Germline lookup yields CDR1 MNHEY and CDR2 SMNVEV (reference sequence). The V and J ends lost 8 bases and 5 bases respectively, with 18 bases between them. CDR3 DNA: TGTGCCAGCTCCCCAAGGCGGGGGCCGAATGAAAAACTGTTTTTT. It specifies CASSPRRGPNEKLFF.

The chain uses TRBV4-1 and TRBJ1-4; no definite D call. From germline, CDR1 is MGHRA and CDR2 YSYEKL. Trimming stripped 4 bases from V and 0 bases from J, with 9 bases between. The CDR3 spans 15 residues. The CDR3 DNA is TGCGCCAGCAGCCCCGCCGGGGCAACTAATGAAAAACTGTTTTTT. Protein product: CASSPAGATNEKLFF.

V gene TRBV5-1 combines with J gene TRBJ1-1; D is uncertain. CDR3 length: 13 amino acids. With 3 bases removed from V and 5 bases from J, the gap between germline ends came to 11 bases. The germline CDR1 and CDR2 sequences are SGHRS and YFSETQ. As DNA, the CDR3 is TGCGCCAGCAGCTGGACGGAGCGGACTGAAGCTTTCTTT. This gives the protein CASSWTERTEAFF.

The gene calls are TRBV4-3 and TRBJ1-5; D is perhaps TRBD1 (6 bases). The CDR3 extends over 15 amino acids. The germline gives CDR1 LGHNA, CDR2 YSLEER. V was shortened by 3 bases and J by 1 base, with 10 bases between the two germline ends. This CDR3 reads CASSQDGQSNQPQHF. The CDR3 DNA sequence: TGCGCCAGCAGCCAGGATGGACAGAGCAATCAGCCCCAGCATTTT.

CDR3 sequence: CASRGGRGRPNLGLHF. In nucleotides, the CDR3 is TGTGCCAGCAGGGGAGGCCGGGGACGCCCGAATTTAGGCCTCCACTTT. The chain carries TRBV2 and TRBJ1-6, with a possible D match to TRBD1 (5 bases). The germline V and J ends were trimmed by 6 bases and 15 bases, with 27 bases remaining between them. The germline CDR1 and CDR2 sequences are SNHLY and FYNNEI. CDR3 length: 16 residues.

The V and J genes are TRBV7-8 and TRBJ2-7; 8 bases agree with TRBD2. V shed 2 bases, J shed 4 bases, and the junction held 7 bases outside the gene matches. There are 15 residues in the CDR3. CDR1 and CDR2 from the germline V gene are SGHVS and FQNEAQ. DNA for the CDR3: TGTGCCAGCAGCTTATCAGCGGGGGAACAGTACGAGCAGTACTTC. The encoded protein is CASSLSAGEQYEQYF.

V is TRBV18 and J is TRBJ2-3; the match to TRBD1 covers 8 bases. The CDR3 has 15 amino acids. CDR1 and CDR2 from the germline V gene are KGHSH and LQKENI. V was clipped by 1 base and J by 3 bases; unmatched bases: 3. The CDR3 sequence: CASSPLGQGTDTQYF. The CDR3 DNA follows: TGTGCCAGCTCACCACTAGGACAGGGAACAGATACGCAGTATTTT. Variable domain in full (rest from reference TRBV18 and TRBJ2-3): NAGVMQNPRHLVRRRGQEARLRCSPMKGHSHVYWYRQLPEEGLKFMVYLQKENIIDESGMPKERFSAEFPKEGPSILRIQQVVRGDSAAYFCASSPLGQGTDTQYFGPGTRLTVL.

This clone has just a few counts. The chain recombines TRBV4-3 with TRBJ2-7; D not certain. V gave up 4 bases and J gave up 8 bases, with 21 bases separating them. This CDR3 is built from 15 residues. Germline V lookup: CDR1 LGHNA, CDR2 YSLEER. CDR3 residues: CASSLGDPPVAKQYF. The CDR3, as DNA: TGCGCCAGCAGCCTTGGAGACCCCCCGGTCGCCAAGCAGTACTTC.

This chain joins TRBV7-2 and TRBJ2-1, with a tentative D call TRBD2 (5 bases). The germline V and J ends were trimmed by 4 bases and 2 bases, with 6 bases remaining between them. CDR3 length: 13 residues. Germline V gene data show CDR1 as SGHTA and CDR2 as FQGNSA. DNA for the CDR3: TGTGCCAGCAGCTCCGGGACCTACAATGAGCAGTTCTTC. Translating gives CASSSGTYNEQFF.

V gene TRBV18 combines with J gene TRBJ1-1; 12 bases line up with TRBD1. V trimming: 4 bases; J trimming: 4 bases; junction bases outside the gene matches: 7. Germline CDR1 and CDR2: KGHSH and LQKENI. The CDR3 spans 16 residues. In nucleotides, the CDR3 is TGTGCCAGCTCACTCCAGGGACAGGGGGCGCCCACTGAAGCTTTCTTT. It encodes CASSLQGQGAPTEAFF.

The chain uses TRBV6-5 and TRBJ2-7, with D perhaps TRBD1 (6 bases). The CDR3 totals 16 residues. From germline, CDR1 is MNHEY and CDR2 SVGAGI. V was clipped by 4 bases and J by 4 bases, with 20 bases between them. CDR3 loop: CASSSGLQGLKYEQYF. The CDR3 DNA sequence: TGTGCCAGCAGTTCGGGGTTACAGGGTTTAAAGTACGAGCAGTACTTC.

This chain links TRBV28 with TRBJ1-2; D perhaps matches TRBD1 (6 bases). Trimming left V 6 bases short and J 3 bases short, with 17 bases between. The germline V gene has CDR1 MDHEN and CDR2 SYDVKM. The CDR3 is 15 residues long. The CDR3 spells CASRRSGTNYYGYTF. The CDR3 DNA follows: TGTGCCAGCAGGCGATCCGGGACAAATTACTATGGCTACACCTTC.

The J gene is TRBJ1-2, the V gene TRBV6-5, with 8 bases matching TRBD1. Germline CDR1 reads MNHEY; CDR2 reads SVGAGI. Losses at the gene ends were 4 bases for V and 6 bases for J; bases not matched to a gene: 13. The CDR3 consists of 16 residues. The CDR3 reads CASSSPTGEISNGYTF. The DNA of the CDR3 is TGTGCCAGCAGTTCTCCGACAGGGGAAATCTCGAATGGCTACACCTTC.